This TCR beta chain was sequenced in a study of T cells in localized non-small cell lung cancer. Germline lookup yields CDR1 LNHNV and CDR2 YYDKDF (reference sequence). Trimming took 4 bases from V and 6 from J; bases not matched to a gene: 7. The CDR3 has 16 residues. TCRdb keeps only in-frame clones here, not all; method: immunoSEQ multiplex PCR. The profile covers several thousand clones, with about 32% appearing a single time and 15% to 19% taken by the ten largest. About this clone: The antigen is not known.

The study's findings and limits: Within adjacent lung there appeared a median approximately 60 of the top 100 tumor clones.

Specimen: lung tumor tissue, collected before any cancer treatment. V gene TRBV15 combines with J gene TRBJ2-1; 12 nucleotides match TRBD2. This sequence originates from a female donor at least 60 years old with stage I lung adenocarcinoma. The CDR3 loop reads CATSNILAGGRNEQFF. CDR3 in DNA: TGTGCCACCAGCAATATCCTAGCGGGGGGGCGCAATGAGCAGTTCTTC. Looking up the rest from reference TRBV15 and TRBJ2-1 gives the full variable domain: DAMVIQNPRYQVTQFGKPVTLSCSQTLNHNVMYWYQQKSSQAPKLLFHYYDKDFNNEADTPDNFQSRRPNTSFCFLDIRSPGLGDTAMYLCATSNILAGGRNEQFFGPGTRLTVL.